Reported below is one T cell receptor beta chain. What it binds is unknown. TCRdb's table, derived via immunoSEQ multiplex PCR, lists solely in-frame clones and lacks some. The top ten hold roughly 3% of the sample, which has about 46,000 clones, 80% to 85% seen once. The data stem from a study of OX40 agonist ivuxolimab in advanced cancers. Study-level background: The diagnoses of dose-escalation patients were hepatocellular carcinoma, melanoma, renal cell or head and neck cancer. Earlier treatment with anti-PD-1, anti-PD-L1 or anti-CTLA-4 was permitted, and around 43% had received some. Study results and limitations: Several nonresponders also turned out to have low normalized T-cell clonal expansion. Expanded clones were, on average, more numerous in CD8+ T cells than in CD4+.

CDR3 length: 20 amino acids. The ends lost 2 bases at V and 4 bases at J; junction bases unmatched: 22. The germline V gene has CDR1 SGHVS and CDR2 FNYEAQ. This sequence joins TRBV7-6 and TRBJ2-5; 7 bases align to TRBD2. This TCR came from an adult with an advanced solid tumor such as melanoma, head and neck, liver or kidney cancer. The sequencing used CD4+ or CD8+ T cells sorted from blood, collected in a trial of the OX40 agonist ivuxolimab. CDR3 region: CASSLRLIGAGENSGETQYF. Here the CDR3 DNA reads TGTGCCAGCAGCTTAAGGTTGATAGGGGCGGGGGAAAATTCGGGAGAGACCCAGTACTTC. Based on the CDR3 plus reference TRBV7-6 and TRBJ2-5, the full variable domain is GAGVSQSPRYKVTKRGQDVALRCDPISGHVSLYWYRQALGQGPEFLTYFNYEAQQDKSGLPNDRFSAERPEGSISTLTIQRTEQRDSAMYRCASSLRLIGAGENSGETQYFGPGTRLLVL.